This note documents a single T cell receptor (beta chain) sequence. What it recognizes is unknown. The data belong to a study of T cell repertoires in cytomegalovirus infection. Study-level background: In public TCR beta signatures, there were indications of both CMV infection and matching HLA type.

CDR1 and CDR2 (germline): MNHEY, SVGEGT. The CDR3 length is 15 residues. Trimming removed 0 bases from V and 1 base from J, with 7 bases in between. MiXCR was run by TCRdb on the reads, yielding one entry per CDR3 protein. This sample has about 920,000 distinct CDR3 sequences, with 25% to 40% found just once. J is TRBJ2-1 and V is TRBV6-2 or TRBV6-3, with unresolved D. Here the sequenced sample was cultured CD8+ T cells from PBMCs, taken from culture after CMV antigen stimulation. This clonotype was obtained from a human donor in good health (CMV status not recorded). Some clones in this sample may be carry-over from other donors' samples. In DNA form, the CDR3 reads TGTGCCAGCAGTTACTCTGGCTATTCCTACAATGAGCAGTTCTTC. Its translation: CASSYSGYSYNEQFF.